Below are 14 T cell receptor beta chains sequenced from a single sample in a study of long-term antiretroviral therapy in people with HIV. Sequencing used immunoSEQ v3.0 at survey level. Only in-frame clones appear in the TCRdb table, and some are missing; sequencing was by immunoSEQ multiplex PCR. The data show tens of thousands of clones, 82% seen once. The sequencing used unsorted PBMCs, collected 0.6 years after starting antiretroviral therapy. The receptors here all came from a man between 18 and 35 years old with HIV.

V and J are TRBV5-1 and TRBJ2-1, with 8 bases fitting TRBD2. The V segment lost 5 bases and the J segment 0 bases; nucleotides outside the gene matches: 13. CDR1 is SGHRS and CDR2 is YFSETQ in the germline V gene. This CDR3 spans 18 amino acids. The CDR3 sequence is CASSFEPIAGSSYNEQFF. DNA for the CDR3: TGCGCCAGCAGTTTTGAACCAATAGCGGGAAGCTCCTACAATGAGCAGTTCTTC.

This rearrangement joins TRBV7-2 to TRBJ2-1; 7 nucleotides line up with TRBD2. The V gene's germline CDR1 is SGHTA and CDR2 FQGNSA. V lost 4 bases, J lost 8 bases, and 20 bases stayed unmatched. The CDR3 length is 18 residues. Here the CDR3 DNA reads TGTGCCAGCAGCTCAGACCTTCTAGCGGCAAGACGAGGAGATGAGCAGTTCTTC. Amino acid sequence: CASSSDLLAARRGDEQFF.

CDR3 loop: CASSYGTGGGRETQYF. The DNA for the CDR3 is TGTGCCAGCAGCTACGGGACAGGGGGCGGAAGGGAGACCCAGTACTTC. V is TRBV11-1 and J is TRBJ2-5; 12 bases fit TRBD1. V shed 4 bases, J shed 5 bases, and the junction held 8 bases outside the gene matches. The CDR3 length is 16 residues. From germline, CDR1 is SGHAT and CDR2 FQDESV (reference sequence).

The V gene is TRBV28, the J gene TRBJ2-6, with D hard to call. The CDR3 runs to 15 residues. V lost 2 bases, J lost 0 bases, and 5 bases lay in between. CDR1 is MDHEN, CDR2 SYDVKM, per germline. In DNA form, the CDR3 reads TGTGCCAGCAGTTTAGGGCGCTCTGGGGCCAACGTCCTGACTTTC. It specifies CASSLGRSGANVLTF. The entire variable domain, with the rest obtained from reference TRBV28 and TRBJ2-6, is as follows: DVKVTQSSRYLVKRTGEKVFLECVQDMDHENMFWYRQDPGLGLRLIYFSYDVKMKEKGDIPEGYSVSREKKERFSLILESASTNQTSMYLCASSLGRSGANVLTFGAGSRLTVL.

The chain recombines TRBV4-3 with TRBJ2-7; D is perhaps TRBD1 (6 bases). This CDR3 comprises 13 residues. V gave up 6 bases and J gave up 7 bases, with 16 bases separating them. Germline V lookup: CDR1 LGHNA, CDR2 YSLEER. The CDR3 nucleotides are TGCGCCAGCAGGGACAGCCTTCTTGGGGAGCAGTACTTC. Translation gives CASRDSLLGEQYF.

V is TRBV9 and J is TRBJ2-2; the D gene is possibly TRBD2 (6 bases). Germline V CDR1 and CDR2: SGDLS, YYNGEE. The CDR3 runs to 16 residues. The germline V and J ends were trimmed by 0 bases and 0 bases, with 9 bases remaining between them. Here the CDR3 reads CASSVGRGANTGELFF. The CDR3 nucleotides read TGTGCCAGCAGCGTAGGGAGGGGAGCGAACACCGGGGAGCTGTTTTTT.

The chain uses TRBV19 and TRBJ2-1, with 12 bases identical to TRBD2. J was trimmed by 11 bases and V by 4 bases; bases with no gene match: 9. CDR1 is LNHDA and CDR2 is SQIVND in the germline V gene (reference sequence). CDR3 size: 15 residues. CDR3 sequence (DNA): TGTGCCAGTAGTACAACTAGGACTAGCGGGGTAAAGCAGTTCTTC. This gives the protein CASSTTRTSGVKQFF.

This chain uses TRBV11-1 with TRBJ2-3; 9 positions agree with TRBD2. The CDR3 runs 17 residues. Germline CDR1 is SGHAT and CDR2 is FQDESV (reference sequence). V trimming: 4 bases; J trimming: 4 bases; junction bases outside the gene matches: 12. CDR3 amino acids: CASSSVGAGGPSDTQYF. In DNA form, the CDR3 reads TGTGCCAGCAGCTCCGTCGGGGCGGGAGGGCCTTCAGATACGCAGTATTTT.

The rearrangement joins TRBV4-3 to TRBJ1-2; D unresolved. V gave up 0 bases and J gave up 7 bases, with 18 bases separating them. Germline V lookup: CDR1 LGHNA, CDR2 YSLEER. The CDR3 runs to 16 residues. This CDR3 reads CASSQDFRRPFSGYTF. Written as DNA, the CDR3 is TGCGCCAGCAGCCAAGATTTCAGACGGCCCTTCAGTGGCTACACCTTC.

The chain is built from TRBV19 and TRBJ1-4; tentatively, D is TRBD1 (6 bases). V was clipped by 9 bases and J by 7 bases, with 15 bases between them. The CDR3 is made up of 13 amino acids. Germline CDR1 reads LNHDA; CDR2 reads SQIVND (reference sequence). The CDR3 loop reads CASNNRAGEKLFF. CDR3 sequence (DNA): TGTGCCAGCAACAACAGGGCGGGTGAAAAACTGTTTTTT.

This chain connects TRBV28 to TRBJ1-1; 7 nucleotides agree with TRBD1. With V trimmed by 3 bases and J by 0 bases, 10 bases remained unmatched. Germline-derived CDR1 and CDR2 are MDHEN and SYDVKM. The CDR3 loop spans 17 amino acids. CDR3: CASSFRYRGNLNTEAFF. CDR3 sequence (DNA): TGTGCCAGCAGTTTCCGGTACAGGGGAAACTTGAACACTGAAGCTTTCTTT.

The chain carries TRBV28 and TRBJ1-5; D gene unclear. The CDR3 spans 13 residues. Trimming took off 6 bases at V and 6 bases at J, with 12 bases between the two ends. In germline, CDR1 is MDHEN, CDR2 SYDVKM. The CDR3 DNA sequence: TGTGCCAGCAGGCTGAGGGATACTCAGCCCCAGCATTTT. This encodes CASRLRDTQPQHF.

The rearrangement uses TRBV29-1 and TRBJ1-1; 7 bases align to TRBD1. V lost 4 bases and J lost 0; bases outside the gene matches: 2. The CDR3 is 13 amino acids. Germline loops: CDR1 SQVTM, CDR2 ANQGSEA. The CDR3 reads CSVGQGLNTEAFF. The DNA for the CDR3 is TGCAGCGTTGGACAGGGACTGAACACTGAAGCTTTCTTT.

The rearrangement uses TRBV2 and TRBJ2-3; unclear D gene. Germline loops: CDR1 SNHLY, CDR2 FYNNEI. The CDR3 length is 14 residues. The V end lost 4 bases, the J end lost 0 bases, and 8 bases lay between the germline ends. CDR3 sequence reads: CASSGHFSTDTQYF. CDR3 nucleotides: TGTGCCAGCAGTGGACACTTTAGCACAGATACGCAGTATTTT.